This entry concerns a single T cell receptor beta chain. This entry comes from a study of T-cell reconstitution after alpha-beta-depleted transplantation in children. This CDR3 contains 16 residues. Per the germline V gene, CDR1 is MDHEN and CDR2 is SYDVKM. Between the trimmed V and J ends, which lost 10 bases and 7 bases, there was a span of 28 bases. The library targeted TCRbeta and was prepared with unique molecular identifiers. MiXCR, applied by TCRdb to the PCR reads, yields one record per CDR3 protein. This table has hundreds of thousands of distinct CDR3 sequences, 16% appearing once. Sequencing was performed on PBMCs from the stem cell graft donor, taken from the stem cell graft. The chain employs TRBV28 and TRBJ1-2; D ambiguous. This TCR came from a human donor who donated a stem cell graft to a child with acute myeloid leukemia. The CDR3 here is CAMRAGRTTLVGGYTF. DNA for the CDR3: TGTGCCATGCGCGCAGGAAGAACTACGCTAGTAGGTGGCTACACCTTC.